A single sample gave rise to the 28 T cell receptor beta chains below, sequenced in a study of blood T cell repertoires in COVID-19. TCRdb keeps only in-frame clones here, not all; method: immunoSEQ multiplex PCR. The table includes about 130,000 clones, 70% to 90% detected once. The sample taken for sequencing was peripheral blood. The receptors originated from a human donor in a cohort sampled during active COVID-19.

This clone is a singleton in its sample. J is TRBJ1-2 and V is TRBV7-8; D remains ambiguous. The CDR3 runs to 16 residues. Germline V lookup: CDR1 SGHVS, CDR2 FQNEAQ. The V end lost 0 bases, the J end lost 6 bases, and 17 bases lay between the germline ends. CDR3 residues: CASSLAGRGGSDGYTF. CDR3 in DNA: TGTGCCAGCAGCTTAGCGGGTCGAGGAGGTTCGGATGGCTACACCTTC. Filled out from reference TRBV7-8 and TRBJ1-2, the complete variable domain reads GAGVSQSPRYKVAKRGQDVALRCDPISGHVSLFWYQQALGQGPEFLTYFQNEAQLDKSGLPSDRFFAERPEGSVSTLKIQRTQQEDSAVYLCASSLAGRGGSDGYTFGSGTRLTVV.

The rearrangement joins TRBV14 to TRBJ2-4; TRBD2 aligns across 8 bases. Germline CDR1 SGHDN, CDR2 FVKESK. This CDR3 contains 13 residues. With 4 bases clipped from V and 7 bases from J, the junction kept 3 bases outside the gene matches. CDR3 nucleotides: TGTGCCAGCAGCCCAAGACTAGCGAACATTCAGTACTTC. Translated: CASSPRLANIQYF.

The chain couples TRBV6-6 to TRBJ2-3; a possible D gene is TRBD1 (5 bases). Per germline, CDR1 MNHNY and CDR2 SVGAGI (reference sequence). The V end was cut by 5 bases, the J end by 1 base, with 13 bases between. This CDR3 comprises 15 residues. The CDR3 DNA reads TGTGCCAGCAGTCAACAGGTCTCTGGCACAGATACGCAGTATTTT. This encodes CASSQQVSGTDTQYF.

This clone has more than one count but fewer than ten. This chain links TRBV4-1 with TRBJ2-6, with no clear D. Trimming left V 1 base short and J 2 bases short, with 15 bases between. The CDR3 runs 18 residues. The germline V gene encodes CDR1 MGHRA and CDR2 YSYEKL. The CDR3 spells CASSQVLSSGPGANVLTF. CDR3 nucleotide sequence: TGCGCCAGCAGCCAAGTTCTATCCTCCGGTCCTGGGGCCAACGTCCTGACTTTC.

The V call is TRBV11-2, the J call TRBJ2-5; tentative D call: TRBD2 (6 bases). Germline V gene sequence: CDR1 SGHAT, CDR2 FQNNGV. The CDR3 has 16 residues. V dropped 5 bases and J dropped 3 bases, with 19 bases sitting between them. As DNA, the CDR3 is TGTGCCAGCAGCCCGGAGGGTTCAGAAGGGGAAGAGACCCAGTACTTC. Translated, it gives CASSPEGSEGEETQYF. Filled out from reference TRBV11-2 and TRBJ2-5, the complete variable domain reads EAGVAQSPRYKIIEKRQSVAFWCNPISGHATLYWYQQILGQGPKLLIQFQNNGVVDDSQLPKDRFSAERLKGVDSTLKIQPAKLEDSAVYLCASSPEGSEGEETQYFGPGTRLLVL.

V and J are TRBV6-5 and TRBJ1-6, with unresolved D. V was cut by 8 bases and J by 5 bases, with 7 bases left in between. Germline V gene data show CDR1 as MNHEY and CDR2 as SVGAGI. This CDR3 has 12 residues. The chain's CDR3 is CASRLDNSPLHF. In nucleotides, the CDR3 is TGTGCCAGCCGACTGGATAATTCACCCCTCCACTTT.

V gene TRBV6-1 combines with J gene TRBJ2-1, with D maybe TRBD2 (5 bases). The germline CDR1 and CDR2 sequences are MNHNS and SASEGT. V dropped 4 bases and J dropped 0 bases, with 16 bases sitting between them. This CDR3 has 17 amino acids. The CDR3 is CASSAHLVGDSYNEQFF. CDR3 in DNA: TGTGCCAGCAGTGCCCACCTAGTCGGGGACTCCTACAATGAGCAGTTCTTC.

This sequence joins TRBV6-5 and TRBJ2-2; perhaps TRBD1 as D (6 bases). The CDR3 sequence is 15 residues long. Germline V gene lookup returns CDR1 MNHEY and CDR2 SVGAGI. V shed 2 bases and J shed 3 bases, with 10 bases lying between them. In DNA form, the CDR3 reads TGTGCCAGCAGTTACCGTCAGGGGTACACCGGGGAGCTGTTTTTT. Protein sequence: CASSYRQGYTGELFF.

The chain recombines TRBV12-5 with TRBJ2-5; D possibly corresponds to TRBD1 (5 bases). Germline CDR1 and CDR2: LGHNT and FRNRAP. V gave up 1 base and J gave up 10 bases, with 10 bases separating them. This CDR3 has 12 amino acids. The DNA of the CDR3 is TGTGCTAGTGGTTTGGACGACAGAGGCCAGTACTTC. Amino acid sequence: CASGLDDRGQYF. Supplemented by reference TRBV12-5 and TRBJ2-5, the full variable domain reads DARVTQTPRHKVTEMGQEVTMRCQPILGHNTVFWYRQTMMQGLELLAYFRNRAPLDDSGMPKDRFSAEMPDATLATLKIQPSEPRDSAVYFCASGLDDRGQYFGPGTRLLVL.

J is TRBJ2-7 and V is TRBV5-1; 8 bases line up with TRBD2. CDR1 is SGHRS and CDR2 is YFSETQ in the germline V gene. The length of the CDR3 is 15 residues. Unmatched junction bases numbered 6, after V lost 0 bases and J lost 4 bases. CDR3 nucleotides: TGCGCCAGCAGCTTGGAGACAGCGGGGGTGTACGAGCAGTACTTC. This translates into CASSLETAGVYEQYF.

CDR3 sequence (DNA): TGTGCCAGCAGCCCTCCCCCGCGGACAGGGCCCTCATACGAGCAGTACTTC. It yields the protein CASSPPPRTGPSYEQYF. The chain carries TRBV9 and TRBJ2-7; TRBD1 aligns across 8 bases. The CDR3 runs 17 residues. The V and J ends lost 4 bases and 4 bases, in that order; junction bases with no gene match: 16. Germline V CDR1 and CDR2: SGDLS, YYNGEE.

The V call is TRBV6-5, the J call TRBJ1-2, with D maybe TRBD1 (6 bases). Germline V gene lookup returns CDR1 MNHEY and CDR2 SVGAGI. The CDR3 spans 12 residues. V lost 8 bases, J lost 4 bases, and 11 bases lay in between. DNA for the CDR3: TGTGCCAGCGGATTGGACAGCTATGGCTACACCTTC. It codes for CASGLDSYGYTF.

The V gene is TRBV15, the J gene TRBJ1-5; no clear D. Deletions cut 0 bases from V and 7 bases from J, with 10 bases between. The CDR3 runs 14 residues. The germline V gene encodes CDR1 LNHNV and CDR2 YYDKDF (reference sequence). The CDR3 DNA follows: TGTGCCACCAGCAGAGATCGGGGTGGGCAGCCCCAGCATTTT. It translates to CATSRDRGGQPQHF. Using reference TRBV15 and TRBJ1-5 for the parts outside the CDR3, the full variable domain is DAMVIQNPRYQVTQFGKPVTLSCSQTLNHNVMYWYQQKSSQAPKLLFHYYDKDFNNEADTPDNFQSRRPNTSFCFLDIRSPGLGDTAMYLCATSRDRGGQPQHFGDGTRLSIL.

The chain carries TRBV5-1 and TRBJ2-1; a weak D match, TRBD2 (5 bases). This CDR3 is 14 amino acids long. Per germline, CDR1 SGHRS and CDR2 YFSETQ. V gave up 5 bases and J gave up 8 bases, with 17 bases separating them. Here the CDR3 DNA reads TGCGCCAGCAGTCCGGTGGGATTGAGGGATGAGCAGTTCTTC. It is translated as CASSPVGLRDEQFF.

In nucleotides, the CDR3 is TGCGCCAGCAGCTACCCTGCCCGGCGAGGGTCCTACAATGAGCAGTTCTTC. This sequence encodes CASSYPARRGSYNEQFF. The V and J genes are TRBV4-1 and TRBJ2-1; possibly TRBD2 for D (5 bases). Germline values: CDR1 MGHRA, CDR2 YSYEKL. V was shortened by 5 bases and J by 1 base, with 18 bases between the two germline ends. CDR3 length: 17 residues.

V and J are TRBV10-3 and TRBJ1-1; D might be TRBD1 (6 bases). The CDR3 length is 16 residues. Per the germline V gene, CDR1 is ENHRY and CDR2 is SYGVKD. V shed 0 bases and J shed 7 bases, with 18 bases lying between them. The CDR3 nucleotides are TGTGCCATCAGTGAGTCGGCAGGGGAAGGGGTCGGTGAAGCTTTCTTT. Its translation is CAISESAGEGVGEAFF.

The chain carries TRBV7-8 and TRBJ2-5; TRBD2 matches 8 bases. The V and J ends lost 2 bases and 5 bases, in that order; junction bases with no gene match: 7. Germline CDR1 SGHVS, CDR2 FQNEAQ. This CDR3 has 15 amino acids. The CDR3 DNA reads TGTGCCAGCAGCTTAAACGGGGGGGCCGGGGAGACCCAGTACTTC. Its protein product is CASSLNGGAGETQYF.

In this sample, this clone turned up a few times. The chain employs TRBV20-1 and TRBJ2-7; 8 bases map to TRBD1. This CDR3 has 15 residues. The trim removed 3 bases at V and 6 bases at J, leaving 13 bases unmatched. The germline CDR1 and CDR2 sequences are DFQATT and SNEGSKA (reference sequence). CDR3 nucleotides: TGCAGTGCTAGTGGGGAACAGGGGGACGGGGGCGAGCAGTACTTC. Amino acid sequence: CSASGEQGDGGEQYF.

This chain connects TRBV28 to TRBJ1-4, with 10 bases matching TRBD1. V shed 6 bases and J 7 bases; nucleotides not matched to a gene: 5. CDR1 MDHEN and CDR2 SYDVKM come from the germline V gene. The CDR3 has 14 amino acids. CDR3 DNA: TGTGCCAGCAGCTCCGGGACAGGGGTTGAAAAACTGTTTTTT. It translates to CASSSGTGVEKLFF.

The chain uses TRBV19 and TRBJ2-3, with 9 bases identical to TRBD2. There are 15 residues in the CDR3. Germline values: CDR1 LNHDA, CDR2 SQIVND (reference sequence). J was trimmed by 2 bases and V by 7 bases; bases with no gene match: 7. CDR3 protein: CASTLAGALTDTQYF. Here the CDR3 DNA reads TGTGCCAGTACATTAGCGGGGGCCCTCACAGATACGCAGTATTTT.

This sequence joins TRBV7-9 and TRBJ1-2, with D perhaps TRBD1 (5 bases). Trimming stripped 5 bases from V and 4 bases from J, with 8 bases between. Germline CDR1 and CDR2: SEHNR and FQNEAQ (reference sequence). The CDR3 sequence is 12 residues long. This CDR3 is CASSRGVYGYTF. CDR3 DNA: TGTGCCAGCAGCAGGGGAGTCTATGGCTACACCTTC.

The rearrangement uses TRBV5-1 and TRBJ2-1; TRBD2 matches at 8 bases. This CDR3 is 18 amino acids long. J gave up 7 bases and V 1 base, and 16 bases lay outside the gene matches. Germline CDR1 is SGHRS and CDR2 is YFSETQ. The DNA of the CDR3 is TGCGCCAGCAGCTTGTTCTCTCAGGCGGGGGGAATATTTAATGAGCAGTTCTTC. Translation: CASSLFSQAGGIFNEQFF. The variable domain in full, with the rest retrieved from reference TRBV5-1 and TRBJ2-1, is KAGVTQTPRYLIKTRGQQVTLSCSPISGHRSVSWYQQTPGQGLQFLFEYFSETQRNKGNFPGRFSGRQFSNSRSEMNVSTLELGDSALYLCASSLFSQAGGIFNEQFFGPGTRLTVL.

V is TRBV6-1 and J is TRBJ1-2, with TRBD1 matching 9 bases. Germline lookup yields CDR1 MNHNS and CDR2 SASEGT. The CDR3 is 16 amino acids. V lost 0 bases, J lost 7 bases, and 9 bases stayed unmatched. The CDR3 loop reads CASSEAPDRGRSGYTF. The CDR3 region has the DNA TGTGCCAGCAGTGAAGCGCCGGACAGGGGTCGATCTGGCTACACCTTC.

The chain links TRBV6-1 to TRBJ1-1; TRBD1 aligns across 7 bases. V was pared by 3 bases and J by 7 bases, with 11 bases of the junction left unmatched. Germline assignment: CDR1 MNHNS and CDR2 SASEGT. The CDR3 spans 15 residues. CDR3 sequence: CASSEPWTGFNEAFF. The CDR3 region has the DNA TGTGCCAGCAGTGAGCCCTGGACAGGTTTCAATGAAGCTTTCTTT.

This sequence joins TRBV12-5 and TRBJ2-2, with 10 bases aligning to TRBD2. V lost 7 bases and J lost 0; bases outside the gene matches: 14. Germline V gene data show CDR1 as LGHNT and CDR2 as FRNRAP. CDR3 length: 19 amino acids. The CDR3 DNA is TGTGCTAGTGCCCCGGGACTAGCGCCGATGTTCGCGAACACCGGGGAGCTGTTTTTT. This codes for CASAPGLAPMFANTGELFF.

J is TRBJ2-5 and V is TRBV18, with TRBD1 identical over 7 bases. Losses at the gene ends were 3 bases for V and 1 base for J; bases not matched to a gene: 5. Germline V CDR1 and CDR2: KGHSH, LQKENI. CDR3 length equals 15 residues. The CDR3 coding sequence is TGTGCCAGCTCACCTATGGACAGGCTCCAAGAGACCCAGTACTTC. Its translation: CASSPMDRLQETQYF.

The gene calls are TRBV7-2 and TRBJ2-7; a possible D gene is TRBD2 (6 bases). Germline V CDR1 and CDR2: SGHTA, FQGNSA. Trimming took off 1 base at V and 7 bases at J, with 14 bases between the two ends. The CDR3 consists of 14 residues. This CDR3 reads CASSLGGDGREQYF. CDR3 nucleotides: TGTGCCAGCAGCTTAGGGGGGGATGGCCGGGAGCAGTACTTC.

This chain joins TRBV7-9 and TRBJ2-1; TRBD2 aligns across 7 bases. With 3 bases clipped from V and 5 bases from J, the junction kept 13 bases outside the gene matches. The CDR3 length is 17 residues. In germline, CDR1 is SEHNR, CDR2 FQNEAQ (reference sequence). The CDR3 loop is CASSLGLVSGANNEQFF. The CDR3 region has the DNA TGTGCCAGCAGCTTGGGGCTAGTCAGCGGGGCTAACAATGAGCAGTTCTTC.